This TCR beta chain comes out of a study of T cell responses to AZD1222 COVID-19 vaccine. As regards this clone: As yet, its antigen is unknown.

General study results and limits: All repertoire sampling was performed exclusively after the peak T cell response.

Generated by immunoSEQ multiplex PCR, the TCRdb table keeps only in-frame clones and is missing some. The data hold around 100,000 clones, with 80% to 95% observed a single time. Germline V gives CDR1 MNHNS, CDR2 SASEGT. V lost 0 bases and J lost 2, with 11 bases in between. The CDR3 loop spans 15 amino acids. Specimen: peripheral blood, collected on day 0 of AZD1222 vaccination. The chain links TRBV6-1 to TRBJ2-7; D remains ambiguous. This TCR derives from an adult in good health. Here the CDR3 DNA reads TGTGCCAGCAGTGAAGCCCCGGAAGGTACCTACGAGCAGTACTTC. It is translated as CASSEAPEGTYEQYF.